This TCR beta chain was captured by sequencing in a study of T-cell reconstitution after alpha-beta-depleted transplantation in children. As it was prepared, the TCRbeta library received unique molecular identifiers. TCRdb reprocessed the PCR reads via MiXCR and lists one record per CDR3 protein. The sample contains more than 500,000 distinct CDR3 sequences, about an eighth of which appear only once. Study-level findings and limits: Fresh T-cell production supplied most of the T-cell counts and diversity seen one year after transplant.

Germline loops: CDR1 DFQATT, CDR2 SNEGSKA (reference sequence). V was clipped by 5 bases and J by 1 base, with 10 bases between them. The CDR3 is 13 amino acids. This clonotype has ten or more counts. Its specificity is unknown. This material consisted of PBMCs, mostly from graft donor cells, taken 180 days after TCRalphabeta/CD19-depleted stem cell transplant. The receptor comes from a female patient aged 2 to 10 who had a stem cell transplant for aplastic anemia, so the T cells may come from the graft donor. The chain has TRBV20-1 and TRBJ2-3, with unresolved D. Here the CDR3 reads CSAPIIRTDTQYF. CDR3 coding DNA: TGCAGTGCTCCCATTATCCGCACAGATACGCAGTATTTT.